This T cell receptor beta chain was retrieved from a study of cytomegalovirus exposure and HLA in healthy donors. Study-wide results and caveats: The study designated 150 or so TCR beta chains cytomegalovirus-associated.

V shed 4 bases and J shed 1 base, with 10 bases lying between them. CDR1 and CDR2 from the germline V gene are KGHSH and LQKENI. The CDR3 has 14 residues. About this clone itself: Its antigen is undetermined.

Use of 60 Vbeta and 13 Jbeta primers characterized the PCR. Measured with immunoSEQ multiplex PCR; TCRdb has only the in-frame clones, and not every one. Seen here are around 130,000 clones, roughly 68% observed once, and the top ten hold around 5.5%. The clonotype was recovered from a woman in her 50s in good health and CMV-seropositive. The V and J genes are TRBV18 and TRBJ2-5, with D possibly matching TRBD1 (5 bases). Material: PBMCs. This CDR3 is CASSQQATQETQYF. CDR3 coding DNA: TGTGCCAGCTCACAACAGGCTACCCAAGAGACCCAGTACTTC. The whole variable domain, remainder taken from reference TRBV18 and TRBJ2-5, is NAGVMQNPRHLVRRRGQEARLRCSPMKGHSHVYWYRQLPEEGLKFMVYLQKENIIDESGMPKERFSAEFPKEGPSILRIQQVVRGDSAAYFCASSQQATQETQYFGPGTRLLVL.